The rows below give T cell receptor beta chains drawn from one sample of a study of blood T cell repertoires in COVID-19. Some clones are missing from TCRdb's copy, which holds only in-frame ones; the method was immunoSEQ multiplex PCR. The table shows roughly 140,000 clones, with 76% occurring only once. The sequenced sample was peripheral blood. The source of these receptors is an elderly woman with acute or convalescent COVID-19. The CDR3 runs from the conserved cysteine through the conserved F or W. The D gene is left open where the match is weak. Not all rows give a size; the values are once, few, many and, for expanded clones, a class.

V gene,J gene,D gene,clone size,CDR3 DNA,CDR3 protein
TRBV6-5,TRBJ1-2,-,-,TGTGCCAGCAGGGCAGGGGTCAATGGCTACACCTTC,CASRAGVNGYTF
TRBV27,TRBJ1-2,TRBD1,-,TGTGCCAGCAGTTTTGGTCAGGGGGCTGGTGGCTACACCTTC,CASSFGQGAGGYTF
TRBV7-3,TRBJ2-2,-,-,TGTGCCAGCAGCTTGGCGGCAACCGGGGAGCTGTTTTTT,CASSLAATGELFF
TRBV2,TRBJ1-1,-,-,TGTGCCAGCAGTGAAGCGTTATGGGATCCCGAGGGCACTGAAGCTTTCTTT,CASSEALWDPEGTEAFF
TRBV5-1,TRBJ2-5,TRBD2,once,TGCGCCAGCAGCTCCGATGGACTAGTGGAAGAGACCCAGTACTTC,CASSSDGLVEETQYF
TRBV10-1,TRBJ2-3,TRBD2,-,TGCGCCAGCAGCGGACTAGCGGGGGTAGGGGCCACAGATACGCAGTATTTT,CASSGLAGVGATDTQYF
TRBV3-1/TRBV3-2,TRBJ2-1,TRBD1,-,TGTGCCAGCAGCCACCGCCGGCAGGGGGCCCTCTTGGGTCGCCACAATGAGCAGTTCTTC,CASSHRRQGALLGRHNEQFF
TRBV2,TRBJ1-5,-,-,TGTGCCAGCACCGAGGGCAGGGGAGCTGGGCAGCCCCAGCATTTT,CASTEGRGAGQPQHF
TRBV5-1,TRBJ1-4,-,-,TGCGCCAGCAGGGATCCTAATGGGTATCAGGGAACGCTGTTTTTT,CASRDPNGYQGTLFF
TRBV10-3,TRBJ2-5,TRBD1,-,TGTGCCATCAGTGAGAGGGGTGGGACAGGGATCGGAGAGACCCAGTACTTC,CAISERGGTGIGETQYF
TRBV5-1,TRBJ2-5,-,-,TGCGCCAGCAGCGCCGGGACACTAGAGACCCAGTACTTC,CASSAGTLETQYF
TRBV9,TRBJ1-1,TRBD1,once,TGTGCCAGCAGCGACGACGGGACAGGGTTAATGAACACTGAAGCTTTCTTT,CASSDDGTGLMNTEAFF
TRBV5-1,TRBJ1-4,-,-,TGCGCCAGCAGCTTGACTCTGGGGGGGAATGAAAAACTGTTTTTT,CASSLTLGGNEKLFF
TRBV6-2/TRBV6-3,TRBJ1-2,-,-,TGTGCCAGCAGTTTCCCCCGACAGGTGGGGCGCCTCTATGGCTACACCTTC,CASSFPRQVGRLYGYTF
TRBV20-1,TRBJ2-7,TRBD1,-,TGCAGTGCTAGTTTCACAGGGGCTTCCTACGAGCAGTACTTC,CSASFTGASYEQYF
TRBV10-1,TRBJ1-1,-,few,TGCGCCAGCAGTGACCCACAGGGTTCTGAAGCTTTCTTT,CASSDPQGSEAFF
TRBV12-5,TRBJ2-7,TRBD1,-,TGTGCTAGTGGTTTGGTAACGATCCGGGACAGGTTCGAGCAGTACTTC,CASGLVTIRDRFEQYF
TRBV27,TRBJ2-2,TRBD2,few,TGTGCCAGCAGTGAACTACTAGCGGTGGCGAACACCGGGGAGCTGTTTTTT,CASSELLAVANTGELFF
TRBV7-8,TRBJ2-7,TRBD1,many,TGTGCCAGCAGCCGGAGACGGACAGGCGTGGTGTTCGAGCAGTACTTC,CASSRRRTGVVFEQYF
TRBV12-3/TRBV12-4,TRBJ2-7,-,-,TGTGCCAGCAGTTTAGGACACCGCTTCGAGCAGTACTTC,CASSLGHRFEQYF
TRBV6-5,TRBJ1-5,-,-,TGTGCCAGCAGAAAGGAGAATAGCAATCAGCCCCAGCATTTT,CASRKENSNQPQHF
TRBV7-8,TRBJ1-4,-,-,TGTGCCAGCAGCTTACGGCCGGCCTTAACGGGAGAAAAACTGTTTTTT,CASSLRPALTGEKLFF
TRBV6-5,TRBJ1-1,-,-,TGTGCCAGCAGGAAAGGGAGGACTTTCTTT,CASRKGRTFF
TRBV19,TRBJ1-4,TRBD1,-,TGTGCCAGTAGTATGTCCCCGGCGAGGACAGGAGGTAATGAAAAACTGTTTTTT,CASSMSPARTGGNEKLFF
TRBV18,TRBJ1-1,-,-,TGTGCCAGCTCACCTACTTACACTGAAGCTTTCTTT,CASSPTYTEAFF
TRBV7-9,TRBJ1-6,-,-,TGTGCCAGCAGCCGAAGCCAAGGACAGAACTATAATTCACCCCTCCACTTT,CASSRSQGQNYNSPLHF
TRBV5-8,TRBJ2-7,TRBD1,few,TGTGCCAGCAGCGAGAGGACAGGGGGCGTTTTCGAGCAGTACTTC,CASSERTGGVFEQYF
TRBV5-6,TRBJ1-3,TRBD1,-,TGTGCCAGCAGCTGGGACAGGGGGCTTGGAAACACCATATATTTT,CASSWDRGLGNTIYF
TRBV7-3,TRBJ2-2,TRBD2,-,TGTGCCAGCAGCCGATCCGGGACTAGCGGGGCGAGCACCGGGGAGCTGTTTTTT,CASSRSGTSGASTGELFF
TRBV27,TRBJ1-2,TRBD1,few,TGTGCCAGCAGCCGAGGACAGGGGCTGGATGGCTACACCTTC,CASSRGQGLDGYTF
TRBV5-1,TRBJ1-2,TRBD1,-,TGCGCCAGCTTACCCACCCCCGACAGGGCCGGCTATGGCTACACCTTC,CASLPTPDRAGYGYTF
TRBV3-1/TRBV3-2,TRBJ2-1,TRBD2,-,TGTGCCAGCAGCCAAGGGCTCCTAGCGGGGAGCTCCTACAATGAGCAGTTCTTC,CASSQGLLAGSSYNEQFF
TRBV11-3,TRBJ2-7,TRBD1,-,TGTGCCAGCAGCCGGGACAGGAACTACGAGCAGTACTTC,CASSRDRNYEQYF
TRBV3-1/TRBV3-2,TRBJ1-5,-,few,TGTGCCAGCGGGGCAGGGGTCCAGCCCCAGCATTTT,CASGAGVQPQHF
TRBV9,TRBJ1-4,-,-,TGTGCCAGCAGCGTAACGGGGTTATCGACGGCCTCCCCAAAAACTTTGTTTTTT,CASSVTGLSTASPKTLFF
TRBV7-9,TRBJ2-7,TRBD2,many,TGTGCCAGCAGCTTAGGTCTAGCGGGCTCAAACTACGAGCAGTACTTC,CASSLGLAGSNYEQYF
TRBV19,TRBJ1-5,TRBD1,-,TGTGCCAGTAGTACCAGGGGGCCCCAAGGTCAGCCCCAGCATTTT,CASSTRGPQGQPQHF
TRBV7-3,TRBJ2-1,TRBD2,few,TGTGCCAGCAGCTTAGGTCTAGCGGGAGATTGGAATGAGCAGTTCTTC,CASSLGLAGDWNEQFF
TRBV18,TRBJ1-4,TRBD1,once,TGTGCCAGCTCACCACCGACAGGGGGGAATGAAAAACTGTTTTTT,CASSPPTGGNEKLFF
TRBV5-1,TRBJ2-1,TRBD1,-,TGCGCCAGCAGCTCCGGACAGGGGAGCAATGAGCAGTTCTTC,CASSSGQGSNEQFF
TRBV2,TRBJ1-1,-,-,TGTGCCAGCAACGGACAGAAGAACACTGAAGCTTTCTTT,CASNGQKNTEAFF
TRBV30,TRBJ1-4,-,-,TGTGCCTGGAGTCAAGACAGTGAGAATGAAAAACTGTTTTTT,CAWSQDSENEKLFF
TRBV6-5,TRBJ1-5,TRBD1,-,TGTGCCAGCAGATCCGGACAGGGGGATCAGCCCCAGCATTTT,CASRSGQGDQPQHF
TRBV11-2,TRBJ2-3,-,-,TGTGCCAGCAGCTTAGGGGGACTCGGCGGGGCCCGCACAGATACGCAGTATTTT,CASSLGGLGGARTDTQYF
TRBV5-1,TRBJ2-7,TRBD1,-,TGCGCCAGCAGCTTGGTAATGGGACAGGGAAGCTACGAGCAGTACTTC,CASSLVMGQGSYEQYF
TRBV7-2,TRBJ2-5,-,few,TGTGCCAGCAGCTTAGGGGGCAGGGTGCAAGAGACCCAGTACTTC,CASSLGGRVQETQYF
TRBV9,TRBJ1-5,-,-,TGTGCCAGCAGCGCGTGGGGGGGTCATCAGCCCCAGCATTTT,CASSAWGGHQPQHF
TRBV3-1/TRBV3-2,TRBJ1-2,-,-,TGTGCCAGCAGCCAAGATAGCGTCAGACCGAATGGCTACACCTTC,CASSQDSVRPNGYTF
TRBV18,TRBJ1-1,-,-,TGTGCCAGCTCACCACGTTCAGGGCTTAATTTGAACACTGAAGCTTTCTTT,CASSPRSGLNLNTEAFF
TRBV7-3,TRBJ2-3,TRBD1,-,TGTGCCAGCAGCCCAGGGACAGGTGGGGCGGGAGATACGCAGTATTTT,CASSPGTGGAGDTQYF
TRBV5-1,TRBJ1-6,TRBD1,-,TGCGCCAGCAGCTCAACACCCGGGACAGGAAATGGTAATTCACCCCTCCACTTT,CASSSTPGTGNGNSPLHF
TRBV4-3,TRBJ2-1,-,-,TGCGCCAGCAGCCAAGAATGGCAGGTATCGTCACGTGAGCAGTTCTTC,CASSQEWQVSSREQFF
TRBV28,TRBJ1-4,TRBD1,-,TGTGCCAGCAGGCCCACAGGGGTCGAAAAACTGTTTTTT,CASRPTGVEKLFF
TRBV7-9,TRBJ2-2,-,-,TGTGCCAGCAGCTTCTCTAGCGTGAGGACCGGGGAGCTGTTTTTT,CASSFSSVRTGELFF